The clone carrying this T cell receptor beta chain has a handful of counts. The source of the sample is a study of regulatory T cells in long-lasting Graves disease. The ends were cut back, 7 bases at V and 2 bases at J, with 27 bases in the middle. The germline gives CDR1 LGHNT, CDR2 FRNRAP. The CDR3 covers 18 residues. The sample's time point: newly diagnosed GD, antithyroid drugs for less than 3 months. Making the TCR library involved RNA that had been extracted from PBMCs. TCR beta libraries were built with iRepertoire HTBI primers and Arm-PCR of CDR3 regions. MiXCR was run by TCRdb on the multiplex PCR reads, yielding one entry per CDR3 protein. The sample has 400,000 to 500,000 distinct CDR3 sequences; about 15% are singletons. These data were also filed under a second study, of T cells in Graves' hyperthyroidism and ophthalmopathy. That source adds: First-round RT-PCR with HTBI primers amplified the TCR CDR3 region.

The source is a woman in her twenties or thirties with Graves disease. The chain uses TRBV12-5 and TRBJ2-7; D not certain. Sequencing used peripheral blood mononuclear cells (PBMCs), obtained at new diagnosis, from a patient treated with antithyroid drugs. CDR3 coding DNA: TGTGCTAGTGCCCTCGGCGGTAGTATTCGCGGAAAACCCTACGAGCAGTACTTC. The encoded protein is CASALGGSIRGKPYEQYF.